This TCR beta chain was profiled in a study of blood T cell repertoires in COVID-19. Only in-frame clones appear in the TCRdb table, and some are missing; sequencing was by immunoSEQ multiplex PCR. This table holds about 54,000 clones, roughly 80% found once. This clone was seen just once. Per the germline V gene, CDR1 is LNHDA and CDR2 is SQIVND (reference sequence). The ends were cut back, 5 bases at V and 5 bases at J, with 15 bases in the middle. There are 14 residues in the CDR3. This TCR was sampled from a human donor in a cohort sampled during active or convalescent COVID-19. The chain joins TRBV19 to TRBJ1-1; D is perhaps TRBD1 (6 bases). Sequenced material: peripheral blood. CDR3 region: CASSFQQGSTEAFF. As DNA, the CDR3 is TGTGCCAGTAGTTTTCAACAGGGTTCAACTGAAGCTTTCTTT.